This T cell receptor beta chain was identified during a study of OX40 agonist ivuxolimab in advanced cancers. Turning to the study itself: With ivuxolimab, an agonistic anti-OX40 (CD134) antibody, patients were treated.

General study findings and limits: Researchers report that CD8+ T cells had, on average, more expanded clones than CD4+.

Libraries were prepared by immunoSEQ multiplex PCR; TCRdb keeps only in-frame clonotypes and omits some of them. Among 84,000 or so clones listed, about 88% were seen once. The CDR3 contains 12 residues. Germline V gene lookup returns CDR1 SEHNR and CDR2 FQNEAQ (reference sequence). Trimming left V 5 bases short and J 0 bases short, with 5 bases between. Concerning this clone: Its antigen is undetermined.

Sequencing was performed on CD4+ or CD8+ T cells sorted from blood, taken in a trial of the OX40 agonist ivuxolimab. The sequence came from an adult with an advanced solid tumor such as melanoma, head and neck, liver or kidney cancer. The rearrangement joins TRBV7-9 to TRBJ2-7; D not certain. CDR3 protein: CASSPLSYEQYF. DNA of the CDR3: TGTGCCAGCAGCCCCCTCTCCTACGAGCAGTACTTC.